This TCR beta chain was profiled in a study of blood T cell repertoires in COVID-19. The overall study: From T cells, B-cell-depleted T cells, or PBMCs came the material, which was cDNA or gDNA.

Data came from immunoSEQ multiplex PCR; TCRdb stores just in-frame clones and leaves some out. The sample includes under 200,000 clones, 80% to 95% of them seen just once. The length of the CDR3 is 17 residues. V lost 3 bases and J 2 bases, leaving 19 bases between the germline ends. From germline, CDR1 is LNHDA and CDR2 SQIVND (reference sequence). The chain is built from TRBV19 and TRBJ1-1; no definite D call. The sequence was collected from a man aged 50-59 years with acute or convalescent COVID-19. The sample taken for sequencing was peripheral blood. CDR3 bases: TGTGCCAGTAGTATGGGTGGGGAGTGGGTAATCAACACTGAAGCTTTCTTT. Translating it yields CASSMGGEWVINTEAFF.